These 20 T cell receptor beta chains share one sample of origin, sequenced in a study of blood T cell repertoires in COVID-19. Data came from immunoSEQ multiplex PCR; TCRdb stores just in-frame clones and leaves some out. The sample has roughly 50,000 clones, 91% seen once; the top ten hold under 7%. Source material: peripheral blood. These receptors originate from a man aged 45-60 years with active COVID-19.

This clone was counted between two and nine times. The V call is TRBV5-8, the J call TRBJ1-2, with 12 bases fitting TRBD1. V lost 2 bases and J lost 4; bases outside the gene matches: 6. Germline loops: CDR1 SGHTS, CDR2 YDEGEE. This CDR3 is 16 amino acids long. The CDR3 loop is CASSLTTGQGAYGYTF. CDR3 nucleotide sequence: TGTGCCAGCAGCTTAACCACGGGACAGGGGGCCTATGGCTACACCTTC.

This chain's CDR3 is CASSEMTANTEAFF. CDR3 coding DNA: TGTGCCAGCAGTGAAATGACAGCGAACACTGAAGCTTTCTTT. The V gene is TRBV25-1, the J gene TRBJ1-1, with D perhaps TRBD1 (5 bases). The germline V gene has CDR1 MGHDK and CDR2 SYGVNS. The CDR3 is 14 amino acids. Deletions cut 2 bases from V and 1 base from J, with 8 bases between.

The rearrangement uses TRBV2 and TRBJ2-7; 10 bases fit TRBD2. Trimming removed 6 bases from V and 4 bases from J; junction bases left unmatched: 12. The germline CDR1 and CDR2 sequences are SNHLY and FYNNEI. The CDR3 sequence is 16 residues long. The CDR3 nucleotides are TGTGCCAGCAGGACCTTATCGGGACTAGCGAGGTACGAGCAGTACTTC. As protein: CASRTLSGLARYEQYF.

The chain carries TRBV19 and TRBJ2-1, with TRBD2 matching over 11 bases. Per germline, CDR1 LNHDA and CDR2 SQIVND (reference sequence). After removal of 2 bases from V and 8 bases from J, the junction contained 8 bases not matched to a gene. The CDR3 runs 16 residues. The CDR3 is CASSILAGGLVDEQFF. CDR3 bases: TGTGCCAGTAGTATATTAGCGGGAGGGCTGGTTGATGAGCAGTTCTTC. The variable domain in full, with the rest retrieved from reference TRBV19 and TRBJ2-1, is DGGITQSPKYLFRKEGQNVTLSCEQNLNHDAMYWYRQDPGQGLRLIYYSQIVNDFQKGDIAEGYSVSREKKESFPLTVTSAQKNPTAFYLCASSILAGGLVDEQFFGPGTRLTVL.

The rearrangement uses TRBV4-1 and TRBJ2-5; D gene uncertain. V dropped 0 bases and J dropped 5 bases, with 13 bases sitting between them. The CDR3 spans 15 residues. Germline assignment: CDR1 MGHRA and CDR2 YSYEKL. CDR3 sequence: CASSQDPGLSETQYF. Here the CDR3 DNA reads TGCGCCAGCAGCCAAGACCCCGGTTTATCTGAGACCCAGTACTTC.

This chain uses TRBV28 with TRBJ1-4, with D possibly TRBD1 on 6 matching bases. The CDR3 length is 12 residues. Trimming stripped 1 base from V and 13 bases from J, with 10 bases between. Germline assignment: CDR1 MDHEN and CDR2 SYDVKM. The CDR3 nucleotides are TGTGCCAGCAGTTTATCGGAACAGGGACTGTTTTTT. Its protein product is CASSLSEQGLFF. Complete variable domain (other parts from reference TRBV28 and TRBJ1-4): DVKVTQSSRYLVKRTGEKVFLECVQDMDHENMFWYRQDPGLGLRLIYFSYDVKMKEKGDIPEGYSVSREKKERFSLILESASTNQTSMYLCASSLSEQGLFFGSGTQLSVL.

The J gene is TRBJ1-2, the V gene TRBV5-1, with 9 bases lining up with TRBD1. Germline loops: CDR1 SGHRS, CDR2 YFSETQ. The V segment lost 4 bases and the J segment 6 bases; nucleotides outside the gene matches: 7. The CDR3 has 14 residues. The CDR3 is CASSDPGQGDGYTF. CDR3 DNA sequence: TGCGCCAGCAGCGACCCGGGACAGGGAGATGGCTACACCTTC.

This chain uses TRBV7-9 with TRBJ2-7, with 10 bases fitting TRBD2. The CDR3 is made up of 14 amino acids. The germline V gene has CDR1 SEHNR and CDR2 FQNEAQ (reference sequence). J gave up 3 bases and V 4 bases, and 3 bases lay outside the gene matches. Written as DNA, the CDR3 is TGTGCCAGCAGCTACCCTAGCGGGGGCTACGAGCAGTACTTC. It specifies CASSYPSGGYEQYF.

This sequence joins TRBV5-5 and TRBJ1-2; D ambiguous. The V gene lost 1 base and the J gene lost 2 bases, with 12 bases spanning the gap. The length of the CDR3 is 15 residues. Germline CDR1 is SGHKS and CDR2 is YYEKEE (reference sequence). CDR3 residues: CASSLIGSRNYGYTF. The CDR3 bases are TGTGCCAGCAGCTTGATTGGGAGCCGAAACTATGGCTACACCTTC.

The rearrangement joins TRBV2 to TRBJ1-5, with TRBD1 as a possible D gene (5 bases). Germline lookup yields CDR1 SNHLY and CDR2 FYNNEI. V was clipped by 8 bases and J by 8 bases, with 19 bases between them. The length of the CDR3 is 14 residues. The CDR3 region is CASGRAGLGKPQHF. DNA of the CDR3: TGTGCCAGCGGGAGGGCAGGGCTCGGAAAGCCCCAGCATTTT.

This rearrangement joins TRBV25-1 to TRBJ2-2; unclear D gene. Per germline, CDR1 MGHDK and CDR2 SYGVNS. Trimming stripped 6 bases from V and 1 base from J, with 6 bases between. The CDR3 is made up of 13 amino acids. CDR3 amino acids: CASRRQNTGELFF. CDR3 nucleotide sequence: TGTGCCAGCAGGCGGCAGAACACCGGGGAGCTGTTTTTT.

The chain carries TRBV3-1 (or the pseudogene TRBV3-2) and TRBJ1-6; D unresolved. Trimming took off 4 bases at V and 4 bases at J, with 11 bases between the two ends. CDR1 is LGHDT, CDR2 YNNKEL, per germline (reference sequence). The CDR3 has 15 amino acids. CDR3 nucleotide sequence: TGTGCCAGCAGCCCCGTCGTGACTTATAATTCACCCCTCCACTTT. Translating it yields CASSPVVTYNSPLHF.

This rearrangement joins TRBV12-3 or TRBV12-4 to TRBJ2-7; no clear D gene. The CDR3 is 12 amino acids. The V gene lost 6 bases and the J gene lost 3 bases, with 9 bases spanning the gap. CDR3 sequence (DNA): TGTGCCAGCAGCCCAGAGGTCTACGAGCAGTACTTC. Amino acid sequence: CASSPEVYEQYF.

The V gene is TRBV5-1, the J gene TRBJ1-1; D is unresolved. Trimming shortened V by 1 base and J by 5 bases, and 12 bases separated the two germline ends. From germline, CDR1 is SGHRS and CDR2 YFSETQ. The CDR3 sequence is 14 residues long. Written as DNA, the CDR3 is TGCGCCAGCAGCTTGACGAACCAGCGTACTGAAGCTTTCTTT. It is translated as CASSLTNQRTEAFF.

The chain recombines TRBV5-6 with TRBJ2-1; D perhaps matches TRBD2 (5 bases). The V end was cut by 0 bases, the J end by 2 bases, with 12 bases between. The length of the CDR3 is 16 residues. CDR1 is SGHDT and CDR2 is YYEEEE in the germline V gene. The CDR3 DNA sequence: TGTGCCAGCAGCTTGGATGCGGGTAGAGCCTACAATGAGCAGTTCTTC. Protein: CASSLDAGRAYNEQFF.

The V call is TRBV28, the J call TRBJ1-5; 8 nucleotides agree with TRBD1. Trimming cost V 4 bases and J 5 bases; bases outside gene matches: 7. This CDR3 is 15 amino acids long. From germline, CDR1 is MDHEN and CDR2 SYDVKM. CDR3 bases: TGTGCCAGCAGTTCGACAGGGGTCTTCCATCAGCCCCAGCATTTT. Translating it yields CASSSTGVFHQPQHF. Together with reference TRBV28 and TRBJ1-5, the CDR3 gives the full variable domain: DVKVTQSSRYLVKRTGEKVFLECVQDMDHENMFWYRQDPGLGLRLIYFSYDVKMKEKGDIPEGYSVSREKKERFSLILESASTNQTSMYLCASSSTGVFHQPQHFGDGTRLSIL.

This chain connects TRBV5-1 to TRBJ2-1; maybe TRBD2 (6 bases). The CDR3 has 14 amino acids. V lost 4 bases, J lost 8 bases, and 16 bases lay in between. CDR1 is SGHRS and CDR2 is YFSETQ in the germline V gene. CDR3 loop: CASSAGLPGDEQFF. The CDR3 coding sequence is TGCGCCAGCAGCGCGGGACTTCCCGGAGATGAGCAGTTCTTC.

The rearrangement joins TRBV6-4 to TRBJ1-2; the match to TRBD1 covers 10 bases. CDR3 length equals 18 residues. V dropped 5 bases and J dropped 6; count of bases not matched to a gene: 18. Germline V gene sequence: CDR1 MRHNA, CDR2 SNTAGT. Here the CDR3 reads CASSYRRDRGGGYHGYTF. CDR3 coding DNA: TGTGCCAGCAGTTACCGCCGGGACAGGGGAGGAGGCTATCATGGCTACACCTTC.

The chain uses TRBV6-5 and TRBJ2-7, with D possibly matching TRBD1 (5 bases). The germline V gene has CDR1 MNHEY and CDR2 SVGAGI. The CDR3 spans 12 residues. The V end was cut by 5 bases, the J end by 9 bases, with 14 bases between. CDR3 amino acids: CASSSGARVQYF. As DNA, the CDR3 is TGTGCCAGCAGTAGTGGGGCAAGGGTGCAGTACTTC.

The V and J genes are TRBV3-1 (or the pseudogene TRBV3-2) and TRBJ2-1, with D hard to call. The CDR3 runs to 17 residues. CDR1 and CDR2 (germline): LGHDT, YNNKEL (reference sequence). V lost 0 bases, J lost 0 bases, and 12 bases lay in between. CDR3 sequence (DNA): TGTGCCAGCAGCCAAGATCCCCAGTTACCCTCCTACAATGAGCAGTTCTTC. Residues: CASSQDPQLPSYNEQFF.